Each of the 21 T cell receptor beta chains below was sequenced from the same sample in a study of cytomegalovirus exposure and HLA in healthy donors. The PCR was carried out with 60 Vbeta primers and 13 Jbeta primers. Repertoires were generated with immunoSEQ multiplex PCR, while TCRdb's copy carries only in-frame clones and drops some. The table shows about 150,000 clones, with 79% occurring only once. The specimen was PBMCs. These receptors were taken from a middle-aged woman in good health and CMV-seropositive.

This clone occurred a few times. V is TRBV5-4 and J is TRBJ2-1, with 7 bases that match TRBD2. This CDR3 comprises 15 residues. The V gene end was trimmed by 0 bases and the J gene end by 6 bases; junction bases not matched to a gene: 6. The germline V gene has CDR1 SGHNT and CDR2 YYREEE (reference sequence). As DNA, the CDR3 is TGTGCCAGCAGCTTGGTAGTGGGGGGGATCAATGAGCAGTTCTTC. Its protein is CASSLVVGGINEQFF.

The V and J genes are TRBV6-1 and TRBJ2-5; 10 bases are shared with TRBD2. The germline CDR1 and CDR2 sequences are MNHNS and SASEGT. CDR3 length: 18 residues. V lost 3 bases, J lost 5 bases, and 15 bases stayed unmatched. The CDR3 DNA follows: TGTGCCAGCAGTGAGTCGGTTCCCAATAGCGGGGGGTATGAGACCCAGTACTTC. Amino acid sequence: CASSESVPNSGGYETQYF.

The chain links TRBV28 to TRBJ1-2; D is unresolved. Per the germline V gene, CDR1 is MDHEN and CDR2 is SYDVKM. The CDR3 runs 11 residues. V lost 3 bases to trimming and J lost 4 bases, with 3 bases between them. The CDR3 DNA reads TGTGCCAGCAGTTTCATCTATGGCTACACCTTC. It encodes CASSFIYGYTF.

V usage is TRBV6-6 and J usage is TRBJ2-1; TRBD1 matches at 9 bases. V lost 5 bases, J lost 9 bases, and 8 bases stayed unmatched. Germline CDR1 and CDR2: MNHNY and SVGAGI (reference sequence). The CDR3 spans 14 residues. The CDR3 DNA reads TGTGCCAGCAGTAAATCCGACAGGGGGTTTGAGCAGTTCTTC. Residues: CASSKSDRGFEQFF.

The chain uses TRBV28 and TRBJ1-4, with unresolved D. The CDR3 has 15 residues. Trimming pared 6 bases from V and 0 bases from J, leaving 11 bases between. Germline V lookup: CDR1 MDHEN, CDR2 SYDVKM. The CDR3 loop reads CASSLLQTTNEKLFF. The CDR3, as DNA: TGTGCCAGCAGCTTGCTTCAGACAACTAATGAAAAACTGTTTTTT.

This clone has a single count. The rearrangement joins TRBV30 to TRBJ1-2; 7 nucleotides line up with TRBD1. The CDR3 has 13 residues. Trimming took 2 bases from V and 4 from J; bases not matched to a gene: 4. Germline lookup yields CDR1 GTSNPN and CDR2 SVGIG (reference sequence). The CDR3 sequence: CAWSPGTAYGYTF. As DNA, the CDR3 is TGTGCCTGGAGTCCCGGGACAGCCTATGGCTACACCTTC.

V and J are TRBV11-1 and TRBJ2-7; tentative D call: TRBD1 (5 bases). The germline V gene has CDR1 SGHAT and CDR2 FQDESV (reference sequence). The CDR3 covers 14 residues. Trimming took 5 bases from V and 2 from J, leaving 13 bases between them. CDR3 region: CASSRSRGTYEQYF. CDR3 DNA sequence: TGTGCCAGCAGCCGGAGTAGGGGAACCTACGAGCAGTACTTC.

A few counts support this clone. The gene calls are TRBV4-1 and TRBJ2-7; 11 nucleotides align to TRBD1. The V segment lost 1 base and the J segment 2 bases; nucleotides outside the gene matches: 4. CDR1 MGHRA and CDR2 YSYEKL come from the germline V gene. The CDR3 sequence is 16 residues long. DNA of the CDR3: TGCGCCAGCAGCCAAGGAATGGGACAGGGGGCCTACGAGCAGTACTTC. This sequence encodes CASSQGMGQGAYEQYF.

This chain uses TRBV10-3 with TRBJ2-2; D may be TRBD1 (6 bases). The CDR3 loop spans 14 amino acids. Trimming took off 6 bases at V and 5 bases at J, with 13 bases between the two ends. The V gene's germline CDR1 is ENHRY and CDR2 SYGVKD. The CDR3: CAIRHDQGTGELFF. CDR3 sequence (DNA): TGTGCCATCAGACACGACCAGGGGACCGGGGAGCTGTTTTTT.

This clone was counted only a few times. The chain employs TRBV6-1 and TRBJ1-2; D is uncertain. This CDR3 comprises 15 residues. Trimming removed 2 bases from V and 4 bases from J, with 14 bases in between. CDR1 is MNHNS, CDR2 SASEGT, per germline. The chain's CDR3 is CASSEMWEGGYGYTF. The DNA for the CDR3 is TGTGCCAGCAGTGAAATGTGGGAGGGTGGCTATGGCTACACCTTC.

The J gene is TRBJ1-2, the V gene TRBV29-1; D may be TRBD1 (5 bases). V lost 5 bases and J 2 bases, leaving 21 bases between the germline ends. The CDR3 consists of 16 residues. CDR1 and CDR2 (germline): SQVTM, ANQGSEA. DNA of the CDR3: TGCAGCGTTAACCCCCCAGGGACGGGAGGAAACTATGGCTACACCTTC. Its protein is CSVNPPGTGGNYGYTF.

This clone was seen a few times. The chain links TRBV5-1 to TRBJ2-5, with 10 bases matching TRBD1. CDR3 size: 16 residues. V shed 4 bases, J shed 2 bases, and the junction held 8 bases outside the gene matches. CDR1 and CDR2 (germline): SGHRS, YFSETQ. CDR3 in amino acids: CASSERTGGGQETQYF. CDR3 bases: TGCGCCAGCAGCGAGAGGACAGGGGGTGGACAAGAGACCCAGTACTTC. Complete variable domain (other parts from reference TRBV5-1 and TRBJ2-5): KAGVTQTPRYLIKTRGQQVTLSCSPISGHRSVSWYQQTPGQGLQFLFEYFSETQRNKGNFPGRFSGRQFSNSRSEMNVSTLELGDSALYLCASSERTGGGQETQYFGPGTRLLVL.

The rearrangement uses TRBV7-6 and TRBJ2-1; 10 bases map to TRBD2. Germline V CDR1 and CDR2: SGHVS, FNYEAQ. The CDR3 runs 17 residues. V lost 5 bases to trimming and J lost 6 bases; unmatched junction nucleotides: 13. The DNA for the CDR3 is TGTGCCAGCAGCCCCCTAGGTTTGGCTAGCGGGGGCAATGAGCAGTTCTTC. Translating it yields CASSPLGLASGGNEQFF.

The chain employs TRBV11-1 and TRBJ1-2; D gene uncertain. Germline lookup yields CDR1 SGHAT and CDR2 FQDESV (reference sequence). Trimming pared 5 bases from V and 0 bases from J, leaving 13 bases between. CDR3 length: 15 amino acids. The CDR3 spells CASSPSLAANYGYTF. CDR3 in DNA: TGTGCCAGCAGCCCGTCCTTAGCCGCTAACTATGGCTACACCTTC.

The CDR3 nucleotides read TGTGCCAGCAGCCCGGGGACAGGATCCGTCGGGGAGCTGTTTTTT. It encodes CASSPGTGSVGELFF. V gene TRBV5-4 combines with J gene TRBJ2-2; 8 bases align to TRBD1. With 4 bases clipped from V and 7 bases from J, the junction kept 9 bases outside the gene matches. Germline loops: CDR1 SGHNT, CDR2 YYREEE (reference sequence). This CDR3 is 15 amino acids long.

Turning to this clone: Other DNA variants within this sample encode the same CDR3. The chain employs TRBV5-1 and TRBJ1-2; a possible D gene is TRBD1 (5 bases). V was trimmed by 0 bases and J by 5 bases, leaving 11 bases between them. CDR1 and CDR2 (germline): SGHRS, YFSETQ. The CDR3 consists of 14 residues. The CDR3 reads CASSLAAGVYGYTF. The CDR3 DNA reads TGCGCCAGCAGCTTGGCCGCGGGGGTATATGGCTACACCTTC.

V usage is TRBV5-1 and J usage is TRBJ2-5, with a possible D match to TRBD2 (6 bases). V was trimmed by 3 bases and J by 5 bases, leaving 14 bases between them. The CDR3 contains 14 residues. CDR1 and CDR2 (germline): SGHRS, YFSETQ. CDR3 nucleotides: TGCGCCAGCAGCTCGCCCTTCGGAGGGGAGACCCAGTACTTC. Protein: CASSSPFGGETQYF.

This chain links TRBV6-5 with TRBJ1-1; 7 positions agree with TRBD1. After removal of 5 bases from V and 1 base from J, the junction contained 4 bases not matched to a gene. The CDR3 has 14 amino acids. Germline V gene lookup returns CDR1 MNHEY and CDR2 SVGAGI. CDR3 sequence reads: CASSADRANTEAFF. The CDR3 DNA sequence: TGTGCCAGCAGTGCCGACAGGGCGAACACTGAAGCTTTCTTT.

The rearrangement joins TRBV19 to TRBJ2-7; D is unclear. V was cut by 1 base and J by 3 bases, with 7 bases left in between. CDR1 and CDR2 from the germline V gene are LNHDA and SQIVND (reference sequence). CDR3 length equals 13 residues. The CDR3 reads CASSIGGSYEQYF. DNA of the CDR3: TGTGCCAGTAGTATAGGTGGCAGCTACGAGCAGTACTTC.

The chain joins TRBV13 to TRBJ2-5; D is unclear. Germline CDR1 is PRHDT and CDR2 is FYEKMQ (reference sequence). Deletions cut 1 base from V and 8 bases from J, with 8 bases between. This CDR3 contains 12 residues. The CDR3 region is CASSLAPGTQYF. The CDR3 coding sequence is TGTGCCAGCAGCTTAGCACCAGGAACCCAGTACTTC.

This clone was seen more than once but under ten times. The chain has TRBV5-1 and TRBJ2-5; 8 bases fit TRBD2. Trimming at V came to 5 bases and at J to 1 base, leaving 7 bases not matched to a gene. This CDR3 contains 15 residues. Germline CDR1 SGHRS, CDR2 YFSETQ. CDR3 sequence: CASREGSGVQETQYF. The CDR3 DNA follows: TGCGCCAGCAGGGAGGGTAGCGGGGTCCAAGAGACCCAGTACTTC.